Each of the 25 T cell receptor beta chains below was sequenced from the same sample in a study of cytomegalovirus exposure and HLA in healthy donors. Primers: 60 Vbeta forward and 13 Jbeta reverse. Using immunoSEQ multiplex PCR, the repertoire was profiled, and TCRdb retains in-frame clones only, with some absent. The sample gives some 170,000 clones, over 75% of which show up once; roughly 5.8% is in the top ten. The source material was PBMCs. These TCRs come from a man aged 40-50 years in good health and CMV-seropositive.

The rearrangement links TRBV6-5 to TRBJ2-6, with TRBD1 as a possible D gene (5 bases). Per germline, CDR1 MNHEY and CDR2 SVGAGI. The CDR3 runs 14 residues. The V and J ends lost 10 bases and 1 base respectively, with 11 bases between them. CDR3 coding DNA: TGTGCCACGAAAGGGGTTTCTGGGGCCAACGTCCTGACTTTC. Translating gives CATKGVSGANVLTF.

The genes are TRBV7-8 and TRBJ1-1, with a possible D match to TRBD1 (5 bases). This CDR3 comprises 17 residues. CDR1 is SGHVS, CDR2 FQNEAQ, per germline. V lost 1 base and J 5 bases, leaving 20 bases between the germline ends. This CDR3 reads CASSLGGAGSGQTEAFF. The CDR3, as DNA: TGTGCCAGCAGCTTAGGTGGTGCGGGGTCCGGACAAACTGAAGCTTTCTTT.

The chain uses TRBV5-1 and TRBJ2-1, with 8 bases aligning to TRBD2. With V trimmed by 6 bases and J by 8 bases, 19 bases remained unmatched. The CDR3 is 17 residues long. Germline V gene sequence: CDR1 SGHRS, CDR2 YFSETQ. CDR3 DNA: TGCGCCAGCACCAATCCCCCTGGGGCGGGAGGCAGCGATGAGCAGTTCTTC. Protein sequence: CASTNPPGAGGSDEQFF.

The V call is TRBV19, the J call TRBJ2-1; D might be TRBD2 (5 bases). Per the germline V gene, CDR1 is LNHDA and CDR2 is SQIVND (reference sequence). The CDR3 has 15 amino acids. Trimming took 6 bases from V and 1 from J, leaving 13 bases between them. For the CDR3, the DNA is TGTGCCAGTAGGGGGTCGGGCGGGTCCTACAATGAGCAGTTCTTC. Amino acids: CASRGSGGSYNEQFF. The whole variable domain, filled in from reference TRBV19 and TRBJ2-1, reads DGGITQSPKYLFRKEGQNVTLSCEQNLNHDAMYWYRQDPGQGLRLIYYSQIVNDFQKGDIAEGYSVSREKKESFPLTVTSAQKNPTAFYLCASRGSGGSYNEQFFGPGTRLTVL.

The genes are TRBV11-3 and TRBJ2-5; 9 bases map to TRBD1. Germline lookup yields CDR1 SGHNT and CDR2 YENEEA. The CDR3 contains 15 residues. V lost 4 bases, J lost 5 bases, and 8 bases stayed unmatched. Here the CDR3 DNA reads TGTGCCAGCAGCTCTAGACAGGGGGGAGTGGAGACCCAGTACTTC. This codes for CASSSRQGGVETQYF.

This clone was seen only a few times. The rearrangement links TRBV15 to TRBJ2-1; 11 bases are a match to TRBD2. After removal of 0 bases from V and 4 bases from J, the junction contained 2 bases not matched to a gene. The V gene's germline CDR1 is LNHNV and CDR2 YYDKDF (reference sequence). The CDR3 sequence is 16 residues long. The CDR3 DNA reads TGTGCCACCAGCAGAGATCCTAGCGGGAGGTACAATGAGCAGTTCTTC. This codes for CATSRDPSGRYNEQFF.

The V gene is TRBV6-5, the J gene TRBJ1-1, with D possibly matching TRBD1 (5 bases). V lost 5 bases and J 4 bases, leaving 14 bases between the germline ends. The CDR3 has 14 residues. Germline V CDR1 and CDR2: MNHEY, SVGAGI. The CDR3 here is CASSVRAGSTEAFF. CDR3 coding DNA: TGTGCCAGCAGTGTCAGGGCTGGTAGCACTGAAGCTTTCTTT.

The chain combines TRBV28 with TRBJ2-3; TRBD2 aligns across 7 bases. Per the germline V gene, CDR1 is MDHEN and CDR2 is SYDVKM. This CDR3 has 15 amino acids. Germline trimming cut 4 bases from V and 0 bases from J; bases unmatched to any gene: 4. CDR3 sequence: CASSSSGASTDTQYF. For the CDR3, the DNA is TGTGCCAGCAGTTCAAGCGGGGCTAGCACAGATACGCAGTATTTT.

This chain uses TRBV12-2 with TRBJ1-5; the table gives TRBD1 as D, unverified against the DNA. TRBV12-2 counts as a pseudogene. The CDR3 sequence is 12 residues long. CDR3 amino acids: CAPRQVNQPQHF. The CDR3 DNA sequence: TGTGCCCCGCGACAGGTCAATCAGCCCCAGCATTTT.

The chain carries TRBV9 and TRBJ2-1, with TRBD2 matching over 7 bases. With 1 base clipped from V and 6 bases from J, the junction kept 7 bases outside the gene matches. The CDR3 length is 15 residues. CDR1 and CDR2 (germline): SGDLS, YYNGEE. The CDR3 region is CASSVRGSGGNEQFF. CDR3 bases: TGTGCCAGCAGCGTACGCGGGAGTGGGGGCAATGAGCAGTTCTTC.

This chain connects TRBV29-1 to TRBJ2-5; TRBD2 matches at 8 bases. Unmatched junction bases numbered 4, after V lost 5 bases and J lost 2 bases. Germline assignment: CDR1 SQVTM and CDR2 ANQGSEA. This CDR3 has 13 residues. Here the CDR3 DNA reads TGCAGCGTTAGCGGGAGTAGTCAAGAGACCCAGTACTTC. This gives the protein CSVSGSSQETQYF.

The chain has TRBV5-1 and TRBJ1-6; 11 bases align to TRBD1. Looked up from germline, CDR1 is SGHRS and CDR2 is YFSETQ. This CDR3 spans 13 amino acids. J gave up 14 bases and V 4 bases, and 5 bases lay outside the gene matches. The CDR3 loop reads CASSVGQGESLHF. The CDR3 nucleotides read TGCGCCAGCAGCGTGGGACAGGGGGAGTCCCTCCACTTT.

This chain uses TRBV6-1 with TRBJ1-2, with D perhaps TRBD1 (6 bases). The CDR3 sequence is 13 residues long. Germline CDR1 MNHNS, CDR2 SASEGT. V was pared by 8 bases and J by 1 base, with 11 bases between. CDR3 in DNA: TGTGCCAGCTTGGACAGAAATAACTATGGCTACACCTTC. This codes for CASLDRNNYGYTF.

The genes are TRBV7-7 and TRBJ2-7; 7 positions match TRBD1. V shed 1 base, J shed 2 bases, and the junction held 2 bases outside the gene matches. CDR3 length equals 14 residues. The germline V gene encodes CDR1 SSHAT and CDR2 FNYEAQ (reference sequence). As DNA, the CDR3 is TGTGCCAGCAGCTTAGGACAGGGAACCTACGAGCAGTACTTC. Its protein product is CASSLGQGTYEQYF. Filled out from reference TRBV7-7 and TRBJ2-7, the complete variable domain reads GAGVSQSPRYKVTKRGQDVTLRCDPISSHATLYWYQQALGQGPEFLTYFNYEAQPDKSGLPSDRFSAERPEGSISTLTIQRTEQRDSAMYRCASSLGQGTYEQYFGPGTRLTVT.

This clone was found a few times. The rearrangement uses TRBV7-9 and TRBJ1-5; D is undetermined. The germline CDR1 and CDR2 sequences are SEHNR and FQNEAQ (reference sequence). Trimming took off 1 base at V and 5 bases at J, with 6 bases between the two ends. The CDR3 extends over 13 amino acids. In DNA, the CDR3 is TGTGCCAGCAGCTTAGGATCAGATCAGCCCCAGCATTTT. This codes for CASSLGSDQPQHF.

V usage is TRBV4-2 and J usage is TRBJ2-7; TRBD1 is a possible D gene (6 bases). CDR3 length equals 15 residues. V shed 2 bases and J shed 4 bases, with 15 bases lying between them. CDR1 LGHNA and CDR2 YNFKEQ come from the germline V gene. CDR3: CASSQSGQTGYEQYF. CDR3 DNA: TGTGCCAGCAGCCAATCGGGACAAACGGGGTACGAGCAGTACTTC.

The chain recombines TRBV5-4 with TRBJ2-3, with unresolved D. The CDR3 has 15 amino acids. V was clipped by 0 bases and J by 2 bases, with 10 bases between them. CDR1 and CDR2 (germline): SGHNT, YYREEE (reference sequence). As DNA, the CDR3 is TGTGCCAGCAGCTTGGAGCAATCGAACACAGATACGCAGTATTTT. Translating gives CASSLEQSNTDTQYF.

The V call is TRBV29-1, the J call TRBJ2-1, with 7 bases matching TRBD2. Germline V CDR1 and CDR2: SQVTM, ANQGSEA. V shed 4 bases, J shed 1 base, and the junction held 4 bases outside the gene matches. The CDR3 extends over 14 amino acids. This CDR3 is CSVVGGRSYNEQFF. CDR3 DNA: TGCAGCGTTGTGGGGGGGAGGTCCTACAATGAGCAGTTCTTC.

The chain links TRBV7-2 to TRBJ1-2; 9 positions match TRBD1. V dropped 2 bases and J dropped 6; count of bases not matched to a gene: 7. The germline CDR1 and CDR2 sequences are SGHTA and FQGNSA. CDR3 length: 15 amino acids. The CDR3 spells CASSLRRTGDDGYTF. The CDR3, as DNA: TGTGCCAGCAGCTTACGCCGGACAGGGGATGATGGCTACACCTTC.

This clone was detected only once. The rearrangement uses TRBV11-3 and TRBJ1-2, with unresolved D. There are 13 residues in the CDR3. The germline CDR1 and CDR2 sequences are SGHNT and YENEEA. V gave up 5 bases and J gave up 4 bases, with 11 bases separating them. In DNA, the CDR3 is TGTGCCAGCAGCCCCACGGGAATCTATGGCTACACCTTC. The encoded protein is CASSPTGIYGYTF.

This clone showed up just a few times. The chain is built from TRBV7-8 and TRBJ2-1; 10 nucleotides line up with TRBD2. After removal of 2 bases from V and 8 bases from J, the junction contained 6 bases not matched to a gene. This CDR3 is built from 15 residues. CDR1 is SGHVS, CDR2 FQNEAQ, per germline. The DNA for the CDR3 is TGTGCCAGCAGCTTATACACTAGCGGGATTCATGAGCAGTTCTTC. As protein: CASSLYTSGIHEQFF.

Worth noting for this clone: The junction shows a germline mismatch at one end, possibly a read error. The chain carries TRBV29-1 and TRBJ2-4; a weak D match, TRBD2 (5 bases). Germline V gives CDR1 SQVTM, CDR2 ANQGSEA. This CDR3 region has 15 residues. This CDR3 is CSVEGGSLAKNSQYF. CDR3 sequence (DNA): TGCAGCGTTGAAGGAGGGTCCCTAGCCAAAAACAGTCAGTACTTC.

The chain combines TRBV7-6 with TRBJ1-5, with D tentatively TRBD1 (5 bases). Germline CDR1 SGHVS, CDR2 FNYEAQ. The germline V and J ends were trimmed by 8 bases and 4 bases, with 12 bases remaining between them. The CDR3 is made up of 13 amino acids. The CDR3 loop reads CASASRENQPQHF. The CDR3 DNA follows: TGTGCCAGCGCGAGCAGGGAAAATCAGCCCCAGCATTTT.

The CDR3 DNA sequence: TGTGCCAGCTCACCTTGGGACAGGGGGCGAGACGGGGAGCTGTTTTTT. It specifies CASSPWDRGRDGELFF. The J gene is TRBJ2-2, the V gene TRBV18, with 12 bases aligning to TRBD1. The CDR3 covers 16 residues. The junction had 6 bases not matched to a gene; V was cut back by 3 bases and J by 7 bases. CDR1 KGHSH and CDR2 LQKENI come from the germline V gene.

V usage is TRBV2 and J usage is TRBJ2-3; TRBD1 agrees at 11 bases. Germline CDR1 reads SNHLY; CDR2 reads FYNNEI. After removal of 7 bases from V and 5 bases from J, the junction contained 11 bases not matched to a gene. CDR3 size: 16 residues. Written as DNA, the CDR3 is TGTGCCAGCATCCCCCTTAGGACAGGGGGCAAAGATACGCAGTATTTT. Encoded protein: CASIPLRTGGKDTQYF.